This TCR beta chain was sequenced for a study of T cell responses to AZD1222 COVID-19 vaccine. Study context: It was second doses at about 4 or about 12 weeks that were pooled. The study, taken as a whole, reports: Baseline serology detected seropositivity in only six or seven AZD1222 recipients. Close to half of spike-specific TCRs reportedly recognize unmutated variant regions. Most donors were white British and more were female, and clonal diversity was possibly underestimated.

In the case of this clone: What it binds is unknown.

Method: immunoSEQ multiplex PCR; TCRdb's copy keeps in-frame clones and lacks some. The table includes more than 250,000 clones, approximately 95% detected once. Germline assignment: CDR1 MDHEN and CDR2 SYDVKM. This CDR3 spans 13 amino acids. Trimming took off 2 bases at V and 1 base at J, with 5 bases between the two ends. This clonotype originated in an adult in good health. The chain employs TRBV28 and TRBJ1-1; D remains unclear. The sequences come from peripheral blood, collected on day 0 of AZD1222 vaccination. CDR3 nucleotide sequence: TGTGCCAGCAGTTTACCAACGAACACTGAAGCTTTCTTT. Translated, it gives CASSLPTNTEAFF.